This T cell receptor beta chain was documented in a study of human CD8 memory T cell subsets. General study points: The study sequenced T cell receptor beta chains only. Stem-like memory and precursor exhausted T cells were similarly highly diverse; effector memory cells were not.

UMI-labeled 5' RACE was used, and it produced the TCR beta libraries. TCRdb re-called the 5' RACE reads, yielding one record per CDR3 amino acid sequence without DNA. The specimen's table records more than 9,000 distinct CDR3 sequences. It was a CCR7+ PD-1- TIGIT- phenotype that stem-like memory CD8+ T cells (TSTEM) showed. Healthy donors' buffy coats yielded the PBMC. Germline lookup yields CDR1 MDHEN and CDR2 SYDVKM. There are 16 residues in the CDR3. About this clonotype: What it recognizes is unknown.

The chain employs TRBV28 and TRBJ2-3; TCRdb returns TRBD2, unconfirmable since there is no DNA. The sequence was obtained from a human donor in good health. Sequences were obtained from CD8+ stem-like memory T cells (TSCM and TCM) sorted from PBMCs. Subset reported: stem-like memory CD8 T cells (TSTEM), CCR7+ PD-1- TIGIT-. The CDR3 sequence: CASRRPRDLHTDTQYF.